This T cell receptor (beta chain) was documented in a study of shared clonotypes between healthy human individuals. Across the study: There were three CD4 naive, three CD4 memory, two CD8 naive and one CD8 memory plates per donor. The study, taken as a whole, reports: In contrast to clonotypes shared by all four donors, non-shared clonotypes had lower generation probabilities. When naive CD4 clonotypes were compared across a few donors, about 4.8% were shared.

This CDR3 has 15 residues. Germline assignment: CDR1 LGHNA and CDR2 YNFKEQ. The J segment lost 8 bases and the V segment lost 1 base, leaving 6 bases of the junction unmatched. A remark on this clone: Its antigen is undetermined.

Using immunoSEQ multiplex PCR, the repertoire was profiled, and TCRdb retains in-frame clones only, with some absent. The table has 550,000 to 850,000 clones, about 74% seen once. This receptor was taken from a woman in her 30s in good health. The chain combines TRBV4-2 with TRBJ2-1; 9 bases fit TRBD2. Sequenced sample: memory CD4+ T cells sorted from blood. The subset here: CD45RA-negative fraction. The CDR3 reads CASSQGTSAPYEQFF. The DNA for the CDR3 is TGTGCCAGCAGCCAAGGGACTAGCGCTCCTTATGAGCAGTTCTTC.